The next 19 T cell receptor beta chains were all read from a single sample in a study of T-cell reconstitution after alpha-beta-depleted transplantation in children. Unique molecular identifiers were incorporated when the TCRbeta library was constructed. Via MiXCR, TCRdb re-called the PCR reads, giving one row per CDR3 protein. Here the sample spans 750,000 to 950,000 distinct CDR3 sequences, roughly 15% being singletons. This specimen consisted of PBMCs, mostly from graft donor cells, obtained 360 days after TCRalphabeta/CD19-depleted stem cell transplant. These receptors were taken from a male patient younger than 18 who had a stem cell transplant for acute lymphoblastic leukemia, so the T cells may come from the graft donor.

This clonotype was counted at least ten times. The CDR3 spells CSGRTSGRETQYF. The CDR3 DNA reads as TGCAGTGGGAGGACTAGCGGGAGGGAGACCCAGTACTTC. This chain links TRBV20-1 with TRBJ2-5; 14 nucleotides align to TRBD2. V trimming: 7 bases; J trimming: 5 bases; junction bases outside the gene matches: 3. The germline CDR1 and CDR2 sequences are DFQATT and SNEGSKA (reference sequence). The CDR3 is made up of 13 amino acids.

This clonotype was counted ten times or more. CDR3 protein: CAISEIGSIEEETQYF. As DNA, the CDR3 is TGTGCCATCAGTGAGATAGGGAGTATCGAGGAGGAGACCCAGTACTTC. The chain links TRBV10-3 to TRBJ2-5, with D tentatively TRBD2 (5 bases). CDR3 length equals 16 residues. Germline V lookup: CDR1 ENHRY, CDR2 SYGVKD. Between the trimmed V and J ends, which lost 2 bases and 5 bases, there was a span of 18 bases.

J is TRBJ2-7 and V is TRBV29-1; 8 bases agree with TRBD1. Germline V gene data show CDR1 as SQVTM and CDR2 as ANQGSEA. The trim removed 3 bases at V and 2 bases at J, leaving 15 bases unmatched. The CDR3 extends over 17 amino acids. CDR3 residues: CSVETPRTGKFPYEQYF. As DNA, the CDR3 is TGCAGCGTTGAGACCCCTCGGACAGGGAAGTTTCCCTACGAGCAGTACTTC.

This clonotype turned up a few times. V usage is TRBV20-1 and J usage is TRBJ2-2, with a weak D call TRBD2 (6 bases). Germline assignment: CDR1 DFQATT and CDR2 SNEGSKA (reference sequence). Trimming pared 6 bases from V and 5 bases from J, leaving 22 bases between. The CDR3 covers 16 residues. CDR3: CSARMLGTPFTGELFF. The DNA for the CDR3 is TGCAGTGCCCGTATGCTCGGGACTCCCTTTACCGGGGAGCTGTTTTTT.

This rearrangement joins TRBV4-2 to TRBJ2-3; unclear D gene. Between the trimmed V and J ends, which lost 1 base and 1 base, there was a span of 9 bases. The CDR3 spans 15 residues. Germline loops: CDR1 LGHNA, CDR2 YNFKEQ. The CDR3: CASSQAPTGTDTQYF. The CDR3 nucleotides are TGTGCCAGCAGCCAAGCCCCAACTGGCACAGATACGCAGTATTTT.

A few counts support this clonotype. Written as DNA, the CDR3 is TGTGCCAGCAGCTTCCGGGGCGCCGGCCAAGCGAACACCGGGGAGCTGTTTTTT. Translated: CASSFRGAGQANTGELFF. The genes are TRBV11-2 and TRBJ2-2, with D perhaps TRBD1 or TRBD2 (5 bases each). This CDR3 spans 18 amino acids. Germline V CDR1 and CDR2: SGHAT, FQNNGV. V was clipped by 3 bases and J by 0 bases, with 17 bases between them.

The chain couples TRBV5-1 to TRBJ2-5; tentative D call: TRBD1 (6 bases). Germline lookup yields CDR1 SGHRS and CDR2 YFSETQ. V lost 2 bases and J 5 bases, leaving 16 bases between the germline ends. The CDR3 contains 15 residues. CDR3 DNA sequence: TGCGCCAGCAGCTTTGCACAGGGTTCACGGGAGACCCAGTACTTC. Translated: CASSFAQGSRETQYF.

V is TRBV4-1 and J is TRBJ1-1; 11 bases agree with TRBD1. V trimming: 4 bases; J trimming: 10 bases; junction bases outside the gene matches: 8. The V gene's germline CDR1 is MGHRA and CDR2 YSYEKL. The CDR3 is 14 amino acids. CDR3 residues: CASSRISGTGGAFF. CDR3 bases: TGCGCCAGCAGCCGCATCTCCGGGACAGGGGGAGCTTTCTTT.

This clonotype was counted ten times or more. CDR3 in amino acids: CAIRVRFTDTQYF. The CDR3 coding sequence is TGTGCCATCAGGGTTCGGTTCACAGATACGCAGTATTTT. The genes are TRBV10-3 and TRBJ2-3; no clear D gene. The CDR3 is made up of 13 amino acids. V was shortened by 6 bases and J by 2 bases, with 9 bases between the two germline ends. Germline V lookup: CDR1 ENHRY, CDR2 SYGVKD.

This clonotype showed up just a few times. The V gene is TRBV12-3 or TRBV12-4, the J gene TRBJ2-5, with a weak D call TRBD1 (5 bases). V was pared by 1 base and J by 5 bases, with 14 bases between. The CDR3 has 15 amino acids. In nucleotides, the CDR3 is TGTGCCAGCAGTTTAGAGACAGTTGTTTTGGAGACCCAGTACTTC. It codes for CASSLETVVLETQYF.

This clonotype turned up a few times. This rearrangement joins TRBV7-8 to TRBJ2-1, with 11 bases identical to TRBD2. Germline CDR1 SGHVS, CDR2 FQNEAQ. The V segment lost 3 bases and the J segment 12 bases; nucleotides outside the gene matches: 16. The CDR3 extends over 17 amino acids. CDR3 bases: TGTGCCAGCAGCTTGGTGGCGGGATTAGCGGGAGGGCCTCGGCAGTTCTTC. It codes for CASSLVAGLAGGPRQFF.

This clonotype was observed a few times. Compared with germline, one end of the junction differs, possibly owing to a read error. This chain links TRBV7-9 with TRBJ2-7; D might be TRBD2 (5 bases). Germline V gene data show CDR1 as SEHNR and CDR2 as FQNEAQ (reference sequence). The CDR3 is 15 amino acids. CDR3 nucleotide sequence: TGTGCCAGCAGCCTAGCATACGTGGAGTCCTACGAGCAGTACTTC. Its translation: CASSLAYVESYEQYF.

This clonotype was counted at least ten times. This chain connects TRBV5-1 to TRBJ1-1, with 8 bases matching TRBD1. The CDR3 contains 13 residues. Germline V gene data show CDR1 as SGHRS and CDR2 as YFSETQ. The trim removed 5 bases at V and 0 bases at J, leaving 0 bases unmatched. The CDR3 nucleotides are TGCGCCAGCAGACAGGGGGTGAACACTGAAGCTTTCTTT. It encodes CASRQGVNTEAFF.

This chain connects TRBV5-6 to TRBJ2-1; D is perhaps TRBD2 (6 bases). Germline loops: CDR1 SGHDT, CDR2 YYEEEE. The V and J ends lost 2 bases and 2 bases respectively, with 17 bases between them. The length of the CDR3 is 17 residues. CDR3 bases: TGTGCCAGCAGCTTACCGGACTATCCTAATACCTACAATGAGCAGTTCTTC. This codes for CASSLPDYPNTYNEQFF.

The V call is TRBV2, the J call TRBJ2-7, with a tentative D call TRBD2 (6 bases). The germline gives CDR1 SNHLY, CDR2 FYNNEI. V gave up 8 bases and J gave up 3 bases, with 14 bases separating them. This CDR3 spans 13 amino acids. The CDR3 loop reads CASLGDSYYEQYF. DNA for the CDR3: TGTGCCAGCTTGGGGGACTCCTACTACGAGCAGTACTTC.

The chain couples TRBV10-3 to TRBJ2-1; D call uncertain. CDR1 and CDR2 (germline): ENHRY, SYGVKD. Trimming took off 10 bases at V and 5 bases at J, with 12 bases between the two ends. The CDR3 runs 12 residues. CDR3 nucleotide sequence: TGTGCCAATTCGCTAGGAGACAATGAGCAGTTCTTC. Translation: CANSLGDNEQFF.

This clonotype has ten or more counts. The chain employs TRBV27 and TRBJ1-5; 7 bases line up with TRBD1. There are 17 residues in the CDR3. Germline values: CDR1 MNHEY, CDR2 SMNVEV (reference sequence). V was pared by 4 bases and J by 5 bases, with 14 bases of the junction left unmatched. CDR3 DNA sequence: TGTGCCAGCAGTTCCCACAGGGGTGCGGCTTGGGATCAGCCCCAGCATTTT. Its translation is CASSSHRGAAWDQPQHF.

The V and J genes are TRBV4-2 and TRBJ2-3; TRBD2 aligns across 14 bases. The CDR3 spans 19 residues. V trimming: 0 bases; J trimming: 3 bases; junction bases outside the gene matches: 8. Germline V gene data show CDR1 as LGHNA and CDR2 as YNFKEQ. CDR3 residues: CASSQDPGLAGEGTDTQYF. CDR3 in DNA: TGTGCCAGCAGCCAAGACCCGGGACTAGCGGGAGAAGGGACAGATACGCAGTATTTT.

This clonotype was detected many times. The V gene is TRBV7-9, the J gene TRBJ1-5; 9 positions match TRBD1. The CDR3 covers 14 residues. The V gene end was trimmed by 7 bases and the J gene end by 2 bases; junction bases not matched to a gene: 3. The V gene's germline CDR1 is SEHNR and CDR2 FQNEAQ (reference sequence). The CDR3: CASNTGGGNQPQHF. The DNA of the CDR3 is TGTGCCAGCAACACAGGGGGCGGCAATCAGCCCCAGCATTTT.